This passage covers 9 T cell receptor beta chains from one sample sequenced in a study of blood T cells in healthy people across ages. Alongside a J-beta primer mix, a sample-barcoded 5' primer served in a second PCR lasting about 7 to 12 cycles. Each CDR3 protein is one row after TCRdb ran MiXCR on the 5' RACE reads. The profile shows some 1.4 million distinct CDR3 sequences, 42% of them singletons. Sequencing was performed on blood. The receptor set was obtained from a woman younger than 30 in good health.

This clonotype was detected ten times or more. The V gene is TRBV29-1, the J gene TRBJ2-3; no clear D. The germline V gene encodes CDR1 SQVTM and CDR2 ANQGSEA. There are 15 residues in the CDR3. Between the trimmed V and J ends, which lost 7 bases and 0 bases, there was a span of 17 bases. Here the CDR3 DNA reads TGCAGCGGCGCAAGTGCCTCTTATAGCACAGATACGCAGTATTTT. This gives the protein CSGASASYSTDTQYF.

The J gene is TRBJ2-5, the V gene TRBV20-1, with D tentatively TRBD2 (5 bases). The tail of the sequence fits TRBJ2-1 better, so the J call may be wrong. Per germline, CDR1 DFQATT and CDR2 SNEGSKA (reference sequence). The CDR3 extends over 10 amino acids. In DNA form, the CDR3 reads TGCAGTGCCCGGGGAGAGACCCAGTTCTTC. Its protein product is CSARGETQFF.

The chain combines TRBV18 with TRBJ1-1; no reliable D call. Per germline, CDR1 KGHSH and CDR2 LQKENI. Trimming shortened V by 2 bases and J by 1 base, and 8 bases separated the two germline ends. The CDR3 length is 14 residues. The CDR3 sequence is CASSPDVGNTEAFF. The CDR3 coding sequence is TGTGCCAGCTCACCAGACGTCGGGAACACTGAAGCTTTCTTT.

J is TRBJ2-1 and V is TRBV27; 14 nucleotides align to TRBD2. V was clipped by 5 bases and J by 7 bases; unmatched bases: 10. There are 17 residues in the CDR3. CDR1 is MNHEY and CDR2 is SMNVEV in the germline V gene (reference sequence). As DNA, the CDR3 is TGTGCCAGCAGTAAAGGGACTAGCGGGAGTCTGGGTAATGAGCAGTTCTTC. This codes for CASSKGTSGSLGNEQFF.

This chain links TRBV10-3 with TRBJ2-7; D gene uncertain. The CDR3 extends over 12 amino acids. CDR1 and CDR2 (germline): ENHRY, SYGVKD. V lost 6 bases and J lost 3, with 9 bases in between. In DNA form, the CDR3 reads TGTGCCATCAGGACCGATAACTACGAGCAGTACTTC. Residues: CAIRTDNYEQYF.

The chain carries TRBV18 and TRBJ1-1; D remains ambiguous. The CDR3 covers 15 residues. The V gene's germline CDR1 is KGHSH and CDR2 LQKENI. The V and J ends lost 3 bases and 0 bases respectively, with 11 bases between them. In DNA, the CDR3 is TGTGCCAGCTCACCGAGGGAGACCTTGAACACTGAAGCTTTCTTT. Translating it yields CASSPRETLNTEAFF.

This clonotype was seen more than once but under ten times. The chain combines TRBV9 with TRBJ2-7; D tentatively fits TRBD1 or TRBD2 (5 bases each). Trimming shortened V by 3 bases and J by 6 bases, and 13 bases separated the two germline ends. The CDR3 is made up of 13 amino acids. CDR1 and CDR2 from the germline V gene are SGDLS and YYNGEE. The CDR3 DNA reads TGTGCCAGCAGCGGAATTTCAGGGAGCGAGCAGTACTTC. It yields the protein CASSGISGSEQYF.

This clonotype was found a few times. The chain joins TRBV20-1 to TRBJ2-7, with 7 bases fitting TRBD1. V lost 5 bases to trimming and J lost 3 bases; unmatched junction nucleotides: 4. The V gene's germline CDR1 is DFQATT and CDR2 SNEGSKA (reference sequence). This CDR3 region has 12 residues. CDR3 sequence reads: CSAGDSFYEQYF. The CDR3 bases are TGCAGTGCTGGGGACAGTTTCTACGAGCAGTACTTC.

This chain uses TRBV7-8 with TRBJ2-5, with 11 bases lining up with TRBD2. The ends lost 10 bases at V and 10 bases at J; junction bases unmatched: 8. The length of the CDR3 is 12 residues. Germline CDR1 reads SGHVS; CDR2 reads FQNEAQ. The CDR3 reads CATMGTSGSQYF. In DNA, the CDR3 is TGTGCCACCATGGGGACTAGCGGCAGCCAGTACTTC.